This TCR beta chain appears in the sequencing data of a study of regulatory T cells in long-lasting Graves disease. As to this clonotype: Its specificity is not known.

Building of the TCR beta libraries involved iRepertoire HTBI primers and Arm-PCR of CDR3 regions. TCRdb re-called the multiplex PCR reads with MiXCR, one entry per CDR3 protein. The sample holds hundreds of thousands of distinct CDR3 sequences, roughly a sixth seen once. Broader study findings: Study was limited to peripheral blood, excluding thyroid tissue.

The time point: newly diagnosed GD, antithyroid drugs for less than 3 months. Preparation of the TCR library used RNA extracted from PBMCs. Per the germline V gene, CDR1 is KGHDR and CDR2 is SFDVKD. The J segment lost 4 bases and the V segment lost 4 bases, leaving 7 bases of the junction unmatched. The CDR3 consists of 16 residues. These data also featured in a second study, about T cells in Graves' hyperthyroidism and ophthalmopathy. This second study notes: An initial round of RT-PCR targeting the TCR CDR3 relied on the HTBI primer set.

The chain uses TRBV24-1 and TRBJ2-2; TRBD1 matches at 8 bases. This material consisted of peripheral blood mononuclear cells (PBMCs), taken at new diagnosis, from a patient treated with antithyroid drugs. The source is a man between 35 and 55 years old with Graves disease. In nucleotides, the CDR3 is TGTGCCACCAGTGACCCAGGGGGCGGAGGCACCGGGGAGCTGTTTTTT. The encoded protein is CATSDPGGGGTGELFF.